One T cell receptor (beta chain) is described in this entry. The data originate from a study of blood T cell repertoires in COVID-19. About the study: Whether acute or convalescent, the COVID-19 samples came from the United States, Italy and Spain. Nucleic acid was either cDNA or gDNA, and it came from T cells, B-cell-depleted T cells, or PBMCs.

Original processing methods: Amplification from reference gene primers served as the basis for estimated nucleated cell counts. Measured with immunoSEQ multiplex PCR; TCRdb has only the in-frame clones, and not every one. That table is the source of V, J and clone size, and D and trimming were worked out from the DNA. The sample includes around 80,000 clones, about three quarters of them seen just once. This clonotype was sampled from a man aged 50-60 years with active or convalescent COVID-19. Specimen: peripheral blood.

CDR3 nucleotides: TGTGCCAGCAGCCAAGAGGGACAGGTGTTCGGCGAGCAGTACTTC. Amino acids: CASSQEGQVFGEQYF. The genes are TRBV3-1 (or the pseudogene TRBV3-2) and TRBJ2-7, with 8 bases lining up with TRBD1. The CDR3 covers 15 residues. The V gene's germline CDR1 is LGHDT and CDR2 YNNKEL (reference sequence). V lost 0 bases and J lost 6; bases outside the gene matches: 7.